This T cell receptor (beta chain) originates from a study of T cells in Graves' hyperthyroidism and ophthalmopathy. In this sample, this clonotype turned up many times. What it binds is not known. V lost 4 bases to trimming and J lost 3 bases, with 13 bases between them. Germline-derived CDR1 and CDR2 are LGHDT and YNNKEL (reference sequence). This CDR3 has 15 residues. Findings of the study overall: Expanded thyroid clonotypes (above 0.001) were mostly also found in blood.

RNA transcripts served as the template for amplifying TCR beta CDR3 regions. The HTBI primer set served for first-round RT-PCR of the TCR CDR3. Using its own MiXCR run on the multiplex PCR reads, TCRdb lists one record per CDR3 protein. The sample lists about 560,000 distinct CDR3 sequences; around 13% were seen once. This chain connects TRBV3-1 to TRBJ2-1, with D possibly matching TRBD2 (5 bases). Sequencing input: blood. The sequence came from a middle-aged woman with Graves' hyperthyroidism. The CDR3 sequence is CASSPGNSGYNEQFF. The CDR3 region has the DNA TGTGCCAGCAGCCCGGGGAACTCCGGCTACAATGAGCAGTTCTTC.